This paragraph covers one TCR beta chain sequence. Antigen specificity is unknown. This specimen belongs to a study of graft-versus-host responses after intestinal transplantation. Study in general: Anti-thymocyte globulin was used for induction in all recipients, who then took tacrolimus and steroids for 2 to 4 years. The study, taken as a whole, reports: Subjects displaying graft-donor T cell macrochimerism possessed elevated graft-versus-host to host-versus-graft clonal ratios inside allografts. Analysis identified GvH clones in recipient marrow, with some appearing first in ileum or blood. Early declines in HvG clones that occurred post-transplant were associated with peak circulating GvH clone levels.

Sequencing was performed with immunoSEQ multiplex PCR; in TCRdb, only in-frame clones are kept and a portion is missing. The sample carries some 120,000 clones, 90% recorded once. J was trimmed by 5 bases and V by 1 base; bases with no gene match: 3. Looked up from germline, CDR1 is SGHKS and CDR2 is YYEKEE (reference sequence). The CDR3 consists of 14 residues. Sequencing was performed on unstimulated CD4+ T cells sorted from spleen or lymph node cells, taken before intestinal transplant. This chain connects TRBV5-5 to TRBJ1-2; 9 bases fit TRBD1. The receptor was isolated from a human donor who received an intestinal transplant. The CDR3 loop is CASSLRTGDYGYTF. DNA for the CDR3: TGTGCCAGCAGCTTGAGGACAGGGGATTATGGCTACACCTTC.